This T cell receptor (beta chain) was observed in a study of regulatory and conventional T cells in RAG deficiency. Method: immunoSEQ multiplex PCR; TCRdb's copy keeps in-frame clones and lacks some. The sample carries fewer than 40,000 clones, 76% recorded once. Conventional CD4+ T cells were sorted from blood as CD25-low CD127-high cells. Trimming shortened V by 4 bases and J by 5 bases, and 13 bases separated the two germline ends. The CDR3 sequence is 15 residues long. CDR1 is SGHDT and CDR2 is YYEEEE in the germline V gene. This clone turned up a few times. Its antigen is still unknown. General study findings and limits: Shorter CDR3s in all patient subsets; >80% Treg-Tconv overlap in Omenn.

These data were also reused for a study on regulatory T cells. This second report adds: Amplification used 52 TRBV primers and 13 TRBJ primers.

The genes are TRBV5-6 and TRBJ1-6; D is ambiguous. Input material: CD4+ effector T cells sorted from blood. The receptor was isolated from a human donor in good health. The CDR3 loop is CASSLGPGHNSPLHF. Here the CDR3 DNA reads TGTGCCAGCAGCCTAGGGCCCGGCCATAATTCACCCCTCCACTTT.